Listed here are 8 T cell receptor beta chains from one sample, sequenced in a study of cytotoxic CD8 clonotypes in ibrutinib-treated CLL. TCRdb's copy holds only in-frame clones and misses some; the assay was immunoSEQ multiplex PCR. The sample has approximately 320,000 clones, 67% seen once; the top ten hold 5% to 6.5%. Here the sequenced sample was PBMCs, taken after 36 months of ibrutinib treatment. The receptors were sampled from a human donor with chronic lymphocytic leukemia.

This clone was observed a few times. The chain recombines TRBV6-1 with TRBJ1-4, with no clear D. From germline, CDR1 is MNHNS and CDR2 SASEGT. The ends were cut back, 2 bases at V and 6 bases at J, with 13 bases in the middle. The CDR3 extends over 15 amino acids. CDR3 loop: CASSEPGEMYEKLFF. In DNA form, the CDR3 reads TGTGCCAGCAGTGAACCGGGCGAGATGTATGAAAAACTGTTTTTT.

The chain joins TRBV9 to TRBJ1-2; D uncertain. This CDR3 is 14 amino acids long. With 0 bases removed from V and 3 bases from J, the gap between germline ends came to 9 bases. Looked up from germline, CDR1 is SGDLS and CDR2 is YYNGEE. The CDR3 region has the DNA TGTGCCAGCAGCGTAGGGGGAGACTACTATGGCTACACCTTC. This translates into CASSVGGDYYGYTF.

The gene calls are TRBV6-5 and TRBJ1-3, with D maybe TRBD1 (5 bases). CDR1 and CDR2 (germline): MNHEY, SVGAGI. Trimming took off 3 bases at V and 4 bases at J, with 10 bases between the two ends. This CDR3 comprises 14 residues. The CDR3 here is CASSYGGLGNTIYF. CDR3 bases: TGTGCCAGCAGTTATGGGGGGTTAGGAAACACCATATATTTT.

This clone was seen only once. V usage is TRBV5-1 and J usage is TRBJ2-5; the D is unclear. The CDR3 runs 14 residues. The germline gives CDR1 SGHRS, CDR2 YFSETQ. V was shortened by 3 bases and J by 5 bases, with 14 bases between the two germline ends. CDR3 bases: TGCGCCAGCAGCTCAAGGTTAGCCATGGAGACCCAGTACTTC. This gives the protein CASSSRLAMETQYF. The entire variable domain, with the rest obtained from reference TRBV5-1 and TRBJ2-5, is as follows: KAGVTQTPRYLIKTRGQQVTLSCSPISGHRSVSWYQQTPGQGLQFLFEYFSETQRNKGNFPGRFSGRQFSNSRSEMNVSTLELGDSALYLCASSSRLAMETQYFGPGTRLLVL.

V gene TRBV6-5 combines with J gene TRBJ2-7; D unresolved. The CDR3 runs to 15 residues. Germline loops: CDR1 MNHEY, CDR2 SVGAGI. Trimming pared 2 bases from V and 2 bases from J, leaving 13 bases between. Here the CDR3 reads CASSYGFSSTYEQYF. In DNA, the CDR3 is TGTGCCAGCAGTTACGGCTTCAGCTCGACCTACGAGCAGTACTTC.

The table lists this clone with a few counts. The chain links TRBV7-9 to TRBJ1-4, with 9 bases matching TRBD1. The CDR3 has 14 amino acids. CDR1 is SEHNR, CDR2 FQNEAQ, per germline (reference sequence). Trimming at V came to 4 bases and at J to 7 bases, leaving 4 bases not matched to a gene. CDR3 nucleotide sequence: TGTGCCAGCAGCTCTACAGGGGGCAGTGAAAAACTGTTTTTT. It is translated as CASSSTGGSEKLFF.

The V call is TRBV6-1, the J call TRBJ1-1; tentatively, D is TRBD1 (5 bases). This CDR3 region has 14 residues. The germline V and J ends were trimmed by 1 base and 5 bases, with 11 bases remaining between them. In germline, CDR1 is MNHNS, CDR2 SASEGT. The CDR3 region is CASSEVGGWTEAFF. The CDR3 DNA follows: TGTGCCAGCAGTGAAGTGGGGGGGTGGACTGAAGCTTTCTTT.

This chain links TRBV29-1 with TRBJ2-1; 8 positions agree with TRBD2. V gave up 5 bases and J gave up 7 bases; unmatched junction bases: 10. The CDR3 runs to 14 residues. Germline CDR1 and CDR2: SQVTM and ANQGSEA. CDR3 residues: CSVLHGGAGNEQFF. The CDR3 bases are TGCAGCGTTCTCCACGGGGGGGCCGGGAATGAGCAGTTCTTC.